This T cell receptor beta chain emerged from a study of regulatory T cells in long-lasting Graves disease. On the study more broadly: The definition of persistent Graves' disease was over 5 years of antithyroid drugs with positive TSH receptor antibodies. Study-wide points: The study found lower TCR diversity in persistent Graves' patients than in newly diagnosed ones.

As to this clonotype: Its antigen remains unidentified.

V dropped 2 bases and J dropped 6 bases, with 2 bases sitting between them. CDR1 is MNHNS, CDR2 SASEGT, per germline. The CDR3 spans 11 residues. HTBI primers from iRepertoire and Arm-PCR of CDR3 regions yielded the TCR beta libraries. MiXCR, run by TCRdb on the multiplex PCR reads, gives a single entry per CDR3 protein. The repertoire holds some 370,000 distinct CDR3 sequences, with less than 25% as singletons. As for time point: persistent/refractory GD, antithyroid drugs over 5 years with positive TRAb. RNA from PBMCs was the source of the TCR library. Diagnosis followed American Thyroid Association guidelines for Graves' disease.

The chain couples TRBV6-1 to TRBJ2-1, with D unclear. The receptor's source is a female donor with Graves disease. The sample here was peripheral blood mononuclear cells (PBMCs), taken when the disease was refractory, from a patient treated with antithyroid drugs. CDR3 sequence reads: CASSESNEQFF. In DNA form, the CDR3 reads TGTGCCAGCAGTGAATCCAATGAGCAGTTCTTC.